The T cell receptor beta chain described here comes from a study of T-cell reconstitution after alpha-beta-depleted transplantation in children (dated by TCRdb to the mid-2010s). For the study in its entirety: The study quantitatively tracked T-cell immune reconstitution after TCRalphabeta/CD19-depleted allogeneic hematopoietic cell transplantation in children using TCR repertoire profiling. Study-wide findings and limitations: In some patients, the high TCRbeta diversity seen at day 60 was put down to recipient T cells and intrathymic progenitors that had survived conditioning. The frequencies of hyperexpanded clones fell over the following months, and after one year, T-cell counts and TCRbeta diversity were mostly attributed to newly produced T cells. The apparently early recovery of alphabetaT-cell counts about two months after transplant reportedly depended on only several hundred rapidly expanded clones that came from non-depleted graft cells.

V sheds 6 bases and J sheds 1 base, leaving 27 bases between their ends. The CDR3 spans 20 residues, from the cysteine through the phenylalanine. The kept DNA is CDR3 alone, 60 bases in frame from the first base. This clonotype showed up many times. Its specific antigen is unknown. No clone much larger than this one lies a single base away; base qualities are absent. Libraries were built with PCR. Instrument on record: Illumina HiSeq 2500. TCR library preparation used molecular barcoding, with unique molecular identifiers applied to normalize quantification of the TCRbeta repertoire. Using fastp at Q25 and MiXCR, TCRdb reprocessed the public reads and kept productive beta chains. CDR3 protein sequences are deduplicated, and each keeps its most common genes and DNA. Recorded for this sample are 580,000 or so distinct CDR3 sequences; under 25% of them occurred a single time. The top ten clonotypes cover 14% of the sample.

Explained via the paper, the treatment or condition label denotes: allogeneic hematopoietic cell transplantation with graft depleted of TCRalphabeta T cells and CD19 B cells. Transplant recipients were children who received TCRalphabeta/CD19-depleted allogeneic hematopoietic cell grafts. Here the sequenced sample was PBMCs, mostly from graft donor cells, taken 360 days after TCRalphabeta/CD19-depleted stem cell transplant. The receptor chain draws on TRBV12-3 or TRBV12-4 and TRBJ2-2, and TRBD1 may be the D gene, going by 5 matching bases. The clonotype was recovered from a boy in the first two years of life who had a stem cell transplant for acute myeloid leukemia, so the T cells may come from the graft donor. The DNA sequence reads TGTGCCAGCAGATCCCAGGGTAAAGGTTACACAACGCTGAACACCGGGGAGCTGTTTTTT. This codes for CASRSQGKGYTTLNTGELFF.